The clone carrying this T cell receptor beta chain was counted many times. Its antigen is not known. Trimming removed 6 bases from V and 1 base from J, with 9 bases in between. Germline CDR1 is DFQATT and CDR2 is SNEGSKA (reference sequence). The CDR3 covers 12 residues. This entry comes from a study of metastatic and nonmetastatic thyroid tumors. Study conclusions and caveats: The study reportedly found significantly higher TCR beta diversity in malignant thyroid tumors than benign nodules, in blood and tumor.

TCRdb re-clonotyped the PCR reads via MiXCR. The sample lists more than 40,000 clones, 3% to 3.5% occurring once. Thyroid surgery had not been preceded by any treatment in any patient. The chain links TRBV20-1 to TRBJ2-5; perhaps TRBD1 as D (5 bases). The specimen was blood. The clonotype originates from a female donor with papillary thyroid cancer or a benign thyroid nodule (not recorded which). Some clones in this sample may be carry-over from other donors' samples. The DNA of the CDR3 is TGCAGTGCAGACAGCGTCCAAGAGACCCAGTACTTC. Its protein product is CSADSVQETQYF.